This T cell receptor (beta chain) was found in a study of cytomegalovirus exposure and HLA in healthy donors. The PCR was carried out with 60 Vbeta primers and 13 Jbeta primers. Sequenced by immunoSEQ multiplex PCR; TCRdb stores in-frame clones only, minus some. The table shows roughly 99,000 clones, with around 76% occurring only once. Study-wide points: TCR beta V- and J-gene trimming, according to a later analysis, was linked to a missense DCLRE1C variant. The study designated 150 or so TCR beta chains cytomegalovirus-associated.

This clone was detected only a few times. The target antigen is unknown. Germline V gives CDR1 SGHTS, CDR2 YDEGEE. The CDR3 has 16 residues. V lost 1 base to trimming and J lost 1 base, with 14 bases between them. V gene TRBV5-8 combines with J gene TRBJ1-2; D might be TRBD1 (6 bases). The source of this sequence is a man under 40 in good health and CMV-seropositive. Sequenced sample: PBMCs. This CDR3 reads CASSLRPDRLNYGYTF. DNA for the CDR3: TGTGCCAGCAGCTTGCGGCCCGACAGGCTTAACTATGGCTACACCTTC.